Following are 18 T cell receptor beta chains from one sample sequenced in a study of T cells after yellow fever vaccination. MiXCR, applied by TCRdb to the 5' RACE reads, yields one record per CDR3 protein. The table lists a few hundred thousand distinct CDR3 sequences, 6.9% of them singletons. The source material was CD4+ T cells sorted from PBMCs, sampled 15 days after the yellow fever booster vaccination. The receptors were sampled from a man aged 30-40 years who received the YFV17D yellow fever vaccine.

This clonotype was seen a few times. The V gene is TRBV7-8, the J gene TRBJ2-2; maybe TRBD2 (5 bases). Germline V gene data show CDR1 as SGHVS and CDR2 as FQNEAQ. CDR3 size: 14 residues. The V end was cut by 5 bases, the J end by 3 bases, with 10 bases between. This CDR3 is CASSIRTHTGELFF. The CDR3 bases are TGTGCCAGCAGCATACGGACTCACACCGGGGAGCTGTTTTTT.

The chain is built from TRBV6-2 or TRBV6-3 and TRBJ2-7; D unresolved. V lost 5 bases to trimming and J lost 4 bases, with 15 bases between them. CDR3 size: 14 residues. Looked up from germline, CDR1 is MNHEY and CDR2 is SVGEGT. The CDR3 coding sequence is TGTGCCAGCAGTGGAGTCCTTTCGGGTTACGAGCAGTACTTC. Its translation: CASSGVLSGYEQYF.

In this sample, this clonotype turned up a few times. CDR3 residues: CASSEGPLGSYEQYF. CDR3 DNA: TGTGCCAGCAGCGAAGGACCCCTAGGCTCCTACGAGCAGTACTTC. V and J are TRBV9 and TRBJ2-7; D gene ambiguous. Trimming removed 3 bases at V and 0 bases at J, with 13 bases between. The germline CDR1 and CDR2 sequences are SGDLS and YYNGEE. The CDR3 runs to 15 residues.

The sample holds many counts of this clonotype. The chain combines TRBV4-3 with TRBJ2-5; TRBD2 matches 14 bases. V shed 5 bases, J shed 7 bases, and the junction held 6 bases outside the gene matches. In germline, CDR1 is LGHNA, CDR2 YSLEER. CDR3 length: 15 amino acids. The CDR3 bases are TGCGCCAGCAGCGAAGGGACTAGCGGGAGTGGGACCCAGTACTTC. It translates to CASSEGTSGSGTQYF.

This clonotype was seen many times. The chain couples TRBV7-8 to TRBJ2-2; 10 nucleotides line up with TRBD2. This CDR3 has 15 residues. V dropped 3 bases and J dropped 6; count of bases not matched to a gene: 4. CDR1 is SGHVS, CDR2 FQNEAQ, per germline. CDR3 DNA: TGTGCCAGCAGCTTCGGGACTAGCGAGGCCGGGGAGCTGTTTTTT. This sequence encodes CASSFGTSEAGELFF.

This clonotype appeared a few times. This chain connects TRBV10-3 to TRBJ2-7, with 7 positions matching TRBD1. There are 15 residues in the CDR3. Germline V gene lookup returns CDR1 ENHRY and CDR2 SYGVKD. The trim removed 0 bases at V and 4 bases at J, leaving 6 bases unmatched. Here the CDR3 DNA reads TGTGCCATCAGTGAGTCAAAGGGGGCGGTTTACGAGCAGTACTTC. Its translation: CAISESKGAVYEQYF.

The chain has TRBV20-1 and TRBJ2-1, with 7 bases matching TRBD2. J gave up 6 bases and V 6 bases, and 14 bases lay outside the gene matches. The CDR3 is 15 residues long. Per germline, CDR1 DFQATT and CDR2 SNEGSKA (reference sequence). The CDR3 coding sequence is TGCAGTGCGAGGGAGGGTCGCTCCGGTTCCAATGAGCAGTTCTTC. This codes for CSAREGRSGSNEQFF.

The chain recombines TRBV6-1 with TRBJ2-4; 8 bases map to TRBD2. The CDR3 runs to 13 residues. V was pared by 5 bases and J by 9 bases, with 6 bases of the junction left unmatched. Germline V gene lookup returns CDR1 MNHNS and CDR2 SASEGT. In nucleotides, the CDR3 is TGTGCCAGCAGTATCTCAACTAGCGGCATTCAGTACTTC. It specifies CASSISTSGIQYF.

This chain uses TRBV23-1 with TRBJ2-6; 10 positions agree with TRBD1. TRBV23-1 is an ORF for which the function is uncertain. The CDR3 extends over 19 amino acids. Trimming removed 10 bases from V and 0 bases from J; junction bases left unmatched: 15. The CDR3 here is CATLRQGANGNSGANVLTF. Here the CDR3 DNA reads TGCGCCACCCTAAGACAGGGGGCAAACGGAAACTCTGGGGCCAACGTCCTGACTTTC.

This clonotype was found many times. The gene calls are TRBV19 and TRBJ2-7, with 10 bases identical to TRBD1. CDR1 LNHDA and CDR2 SQIVND come from the germline V gene (reference sequence). The V segment lost 4 bases and the J segment 5 bases; nucleotides outside the gene matches: 8. This CDR3 contains 15 residues. In DNA form, the CDR3 reads TGTGCCAGTAGTACACCGGGACAGGGGTACCACGAGCAGTACTTC. This encodes CASSTPGQGYHEQYF. The variable domain in full, with the rest retrieved from reference TRBV19 and TRBJ2-7, is DGGITQSPKYLFRKEGQNVTLSCEQNLNHDAMYWYRQDPGQGLRLIYYSQIVNDFQKGDIAEGYSVSREKKESFPLTVTSAQKNPTAFYLCASSTPGQGYHEQYFGPGTRLTVT.

V gene TRBV7-2 combines with J gene TRBJ2-1; 10 nucleotides line up with TRBD2. Losses at the gene ends were 5 bases for V and 2 bases for J; bases not matched to a gene: 3. This CDR3 region has 15 residues. The germline CDR1 and CDR2 sequences are SGHTA and FQGNSA. The CDR3 is CASSPAGGAYNEQFF. In DNA, the CDR3 is TGTGCCAGCAGCCCAGCGGGAGGGGCCTACAATGAGCAGTTCTTC.

A few counts support this clonotype. This chain uses TRBV6-5 with TRBJ2-1, with TRBD2 matching over 9 bases. This CDR3 has 14 residues. The V segment lost 0 bases and the J segment 15 bases; nucleotides outside the gene matches: 9. CDR1 and CDR2 (germline): MNHEY, SVGAGI. CDR3 loop: CASSYSAPGTSPFF. CDR3 nucleotides: TGTGCCAGCAGTTACTCTGCTCCCGGGACTAGCCCGTTCTTC.

This clonotype was detected many times. This rearrangement joins TRBV4-3 to TRBJ1-3; D gene uncertain. CDR3 length: 15 amino acids. V was trimmed by 0 bases and J by 8 bases, leaving 14 bases between them. Germline V gene sequence: CDR1 LGHNA, CDR2 YSLEER. For the CDR3, the DNA is TGCGCCAGCAGCCAAGATTTGAGGTTTCTGGACACCATATATTTT. It codes for CASSQDLRFLDTIYF.

In this sample, this clonotype turned up a few times. The rearrangement links TRBV28 to TRBJ1-2; D unresolved. The CDR3 extends over 14 amino acids. Germline V gives CDR1 MDHEN, CDR2 SYDVKM. The V gene lost 4 bases and the J gene lost 0 bases, with 9 bases spanning the gap. CDR3 sequence: CASSSSASNYGYTF. CDR3 coding DNA: TGTGCCAGCAGTTCCTCGGCCTCTAACTATGGCTACACCTTC.

The chain carries TRBV12-3 or TRBV12-4 and TRBJ1-2; the D gene is possibly TRBD1 (5 bases). There are 13 residues in the CDR3. Trimming took 3 bases from V and 7 from J, leaving 12 bases between them. The CDR3 spells CASSLKGDGGYTF. The CDR3 nucleotides are TGTGCCAGCAGTTTGAAAGGGGACGGTGGCTACACCTTC.

The rearrangement joins TRBV28 to TRBJ1-4, with D uncertain. Germline V gene lookup returns CDR1 MDHEN and CDR2 SYDVKM. This CDR3 spans 12 amino acids. The V end was cut by 5 bases, the J end by 3 bases, with 4 bases between. The CDR3 is CASSPANEKLFF. The DNA of the CDR3 is TGTGCCAGCAGTCCGGCTAATGAAAAACTGTTTTTT.

This clonotype was seen only a few times. The rearrangement uses TRBV6-2 or TRBV6-3 and TRBJ2-1, with 13 nucleotides matching TRBD2. Germline assignment: CDR1 MNHEY and CDR2 SVGEGT. The length of the CDR3 is 16 residues. J lost 7 bases, V lost 3 bases, and 6 bases had no gene match. In DNA, the CDR3 is TGTGCCAGCAGTTATTCCGGACTAGCGGGAGCTAATGAGCAGTTCTTC. Its protein product is CASSYSGLAGANEQFF.

The genes are TRBV18 and TRBJ2-7; TRBD1 or TRBD2 may be the D gene (5 bases each). The CDR3 runs to 15 residues. Trimming cost V 2 bases and J 6 bases, with 17 bases left between them. CDR1 is KGHSH, CDR2 LQKENI, per germline. The CDR3 DNA is TGTGCCAGCTCACCAAAGGGGTCGGCCCGGGGCGAGCAGTACTTC. It encodes CASSPKGSARGEQYF. The variable domain in full, with the rest retrieved from reference TRBV18 and TRBJ2-7, is NAGVMQNPRHLVRRRGQEARLRCSPMKGHSHVYWYRQLPEEGLKFMVYLQKENIIDESGMPKERFSAEFPKEGPSILRIQQVVRGDSAAYFCASSPKGSARGEQYFGPGTRLTVT.